Below are 30 T cell receptor beta chains sequenced from a single sample in a study of T-cell memory formation after mild COVID-19. One entry per CDR3 protein results from TCRdb running MiXCR on the 5' RACE reads. This table has about 350,000 distinct CDR3 sequences, roughly 15% appearing once. The sequencing input was PBMCs or a T cell subset sorted from them (not recorded which). All receptors come from a man aged 18-30 years who had mild COVID-19 (a few samples of this study predate the infection). Cell type and time point are not known.

This clonotype was detected ten times or more. The chain recombines TRBV28 with TRBJ2-4, with D perhaps given as TRBD1 or TRBD2 (5 bases each). The CDR3 contains 13 residues. Germline V gene sequence: CDR1 MDHEN, CDR2 SYDVKM. V was pared by 7 bases and J by 7 bases, with 14 bases between. CDR3 bases: TGTGCCAGCATCGAGGGGACGGGGAACATTCAGTACTTC. This gives the protein CASIEGTGNIQYF.

The chain joins TRBV5-1 to TRBJ2-6, with D uncertain. CDR1 and CDR2 from the germline V gene are SGHRS and YFSETQ. The CDR3 consists of 14 residues. Trimming took 5 bases from V and 1 from J, leaving 7 bases between them. The CDR3 sequence is CASSERSGANVLTF. DNA of the CDR3: TGCGCCAGCAGTGAGAGGTCTGGGGCCAACGTCCTGACTTTC.

This clonotype was counted a few times. This chain connects TRBV3-1 to TRBJ1-6; 12 positions agree with TRBD1. CDR1 is LGHDT and CDR2 is YNNKEL in the germline V gene (reference sequence). The CDR3 has 16 residues. The V gene end was trimmed by 5 bases and the J gene end by 8 bases; junction bases not matched to a gene: 7. The CDR3 here is CASSRRDRGLYSPLHF. DNA of the CDR3: TGTGCCAGCAGCAGAAGGGACAGGGGGCTCTATTCACCCCTCCACTTT.

This clonotype was observed a handful of times. This chain links TRBV25-1 with TRBJ2-2; D uncertain. The CDR3 has 15 amino acids. Trimming removed 6 bases from V and 1 base from J, with 12 bases in between. Germline loops: CDR1 MGHDK, CDR2 SYGVNS. DNA of the CDR3: TGTGCCAGCAGAAGACCGACGGGGAACACCGGGGAGCTGTTTTTT. Protein product: CASRRPTGNTGELFF.

This clonotype was seen a few times. The V and J genes are TRBV9 and TRBJ2-5, with 7 bases fitting TRBD2. The CDR3 extends over 15 amino acids. The germline V gene encodes CDR1 SGDLS and CDR2 YYNGEE. Trimming cost V 2 bases and J 1 base; bases outside gene matches: 5. CDR3 protein: CASSVGGTPQETQYF. The CDR3 region has the DNA TGTGCCAGCAGCGTGGGGGGGACGCCCCAAGAGACCCAGTACTTC.

The sample holds many counts of this clonotype. The rearrangement joins TRBV7-3 to TRBJ2-2; no reliable D call. CDR1 and CDR2 from the germline V gene are SGHTA and FQGTGA. The CDR3 sequence is 13 residues long. Trimming removed 5 bases from V and 6 bases from J, with 10 bases in between. The CDR3 bases are TGTGCCAGCAGCCGACCCCATTCCGGGGAGCTGTTTTTT. It codes for CASSRPHSGELFF.

This clonotype was counted at least ten times. The chain carries TRBV4-1 and TRBJ2-1; 10 nucleotides line up with TRBD2. The CDR3 sequence is 16 residues long. Germline CDR1 is MGHRA and CDR2 is YSYEKL. V shed 2 bases, J shed 8 bases, and the junction held 9 bases outside the gene matches. The CDR3 DNA is TGCGCCAGCAGCCAACCAGCGGGGGGGCTCTTGGATGAGCAGTTCTTC. Amino acid sequence: CASSQPAGGLLDEQFF.

The chain has TRBV7-3 and TRBJ2-3, with TRBD2 matching 9 bases. The length of the CDR3 is 15 residues. The V gene's germline CDR1 is SGHTA and CDR2 FQGTGA. The J segment lost 3 bases and the V segment lost 4 bases, leaving 5 bases of the junction unmatched. In DNA form, the CDR3 reads TGTGCCAGCAGCTGGAGCGGGGGGCCGACAGATACGCAGTATTTT. Its translation: CASSWSGGPTDTQYF.

CDR3 region: CASSSWTGGNSPLHF. The DNA for the CDR3 is TGCGCCAGCAGCTCCTGGACAGGGGGAAATTCACCCCTCCACTTT. The rearrangement joins TRBV5-1 to TRBJ1-6; TRBD1 aligns across 10 bases. V lost 3 bases, J lost 7 bases, and 4 bases stayed unmatched. CDR1 SGHRS and CDR2 YFSETQ come from the germline V gene. CDR3 length: 15 amino acids.

This chain connects TRBV7-9 to TRBJ2-6; D tentatively reads TRBD1 or TRBD2 (5 bases each). Looked up from germline, CDR1 is SEHNR and CDR2 is FQNEAQ (reference sequence). This CDR3 is 16 amino acids long. Between the trimmed V and J ends, which lost 5 bases and 6 bases, there was a span of 17 bases. CDR3 residues: CASSGRGDPEANVLTF. The CDR3 bases are TGTGCCAGCAGCGGACGAGGGGATCCTGAGGCCAACGTCCTGACTTTC.

CDR3 DNA: TGTGCCAGCAGTTCCACCTCTAGTACGCAGTATTTT. Translating gives CASSSTSSTQYF. This rearrangement joins TRBV6-6 to TRBJ2-3; D gene unclear. CDR3 length: 12 amino acids. Trimming pared 4 bases from V and 8 bases from J, leaving 10 bases between. Germline loops: CDR1 MNHNY, CDR2 SVGAGI (reference sequence).

In its sample, this clonotype was seen a few times. The genes are TRBV19 and TRBJ2-1, with D possibly being TRBD2 (5 bases). The CDR3 runs 15 residues. Germline CDR1 LNHDA, CDR2 SQIVND (reference sequence). V gave up 1 base and J gave up 9 bases, with 16 bases separating them. CDR3 DNA: TGTGCCAGTAGTATAGCCCCCACTAGATACCTTGAGCAGTTCTTC. Amino acids: CASSIAPTRYLEQFF.

The rearrangement joins TRBV30 to TRBJ2-5, with unresolved D. V lost 3 bases and J 5 bases, leaving 10 bases between the germline ends. This CDR3 has 12 amino acids. The germline CDR1 and CDR2 sequences are GTSNPN and SVGIG (reference sequence). As DNA, the CDR3 is TGTGCCTGGAGCTCCCCTCTGGAGACCCAGTACTTC. This encodes CAWSSPLETQYF.

At least ten counts were recorded for this clonotype. The V gene is TRBV20-1, the J gene TRBJ1-5; tentative D call: TRBD1 (5 bases). The CDR3 sequence is 15 residues long. CDR1 and CDR2 (germline): DFQATT, SNEGSKA (reference sequence). Deletions cut 1 base from V and 2 bases from J, with 12 bases between. The CDR3 region is CSARVTGQGNQPQHF. CDR3 nucleotide sequence: TGCAGTGCTAGAGTAACGGGGCAGGGCAATCAGCCCCAGCATTTT.

This clonotype appeared a few times. The rearrangement joins TRBV11-2 to TRBJ2-1, with D hard to call. Deletions cut 4 bases from V and 4 bases from J, with 17 bases between. Germline CDR1 SGHAT, CDR2 FQNNGV. The CDR3 sequence is 16 residues long. This CDR3 reads CASSSIRQVTYNEQFF. DNA of the CDR3: TGTGCCAGCAGCTCTATCAGGCAGGTGACTTACAATGAGCAGTTCTTC.

The gene calls are TRBV5-5 and TRBJ1-2; 11 bases are shared with TRBD1. Germline loops: CDR1 SGHKS, CDR2 YYEKEE (reference sequence). The CDR3 covers 17 residues. Trimming removed 1 base from V and 2 bases from J; junction bases left unmatched: 7. CDR3 protein: CASSLTPRDRGNYGYTF. CDR3 nucleotide sequence: TGTGCCAGCAGCTTGACCCCCCGGGACAGGGGGAACTATGGCTACACCTTC. Combining the CDR3 with reference TRBV5-5 and TRBJ1-2 gives the whole variable domain DAGVTQSPTHLIKTRGQQVTLRCSPISGHKSVSWYQQVLGQGPQFIFQYYEKEERGRGNFPDRFSARQFPNYSSELNVNALLLGDSALYLCASSLTPRDRGNYGYTFGSGTRLTVV.

The V call is TRBV4-2, the J call TRBJ2-5; tentative D call: TRBD2 (5 bases). Germline CDR1 reads LGHNA; CDR2 reads YNFKEQ. The V and J ends lost 3 bases and 5 bases respectively, with 25 bases between them. The CDR3 has 18 amino acids. In DNA, the CDR3 is TGTGCCAGCAGCCAGGAACCCATTGGGCCAGCATGGGAGGAGACCCAGTACTTC. Its translation: CASSQEPIGPAWEETQYF.

This clonotype appeared many times. V gene TRBV27 combines with J gene TRBJ2-1, with 7 bases aligning to TRBD2. The CDR3 consists of 16 residues. After removal of 2 bases from V and 1 base from J, the junction contained 5 bases not matched to a gene. Germline V lookup: CDR1 MNHEY, CDR2 SMNVEV (reference sequence). CDR3 amino acids: CASSLTGLGSYNEQFF. In nucleotides, the CDR3 is TGTGCCAGCAGTTTAACCGGACTAGGTTCCTACAATGAGCAGTTCTTC.

The chain combines TRBV3-1 with TRBJ1-2; no clear D gene. This CDR3 spans 15 amino acids. Trimming removed 3 bases at V and 4 bases at J, with 15 bases between. Germline V CDR1 and CDR2: LGHDT, YNNKEL (reference sequence). The CDR3 DNA reads TGTGCCAGCAGCCAGCAGTCCATTCCTGTCTATGGCTACACCTTC. Translating gives CASSQQSIPVYGYTF.

In its sample, this clonotype was seen many times. Here the CDR3 DNA reads TGTGCCAGCAGTGAACAGGGAACGAGCTATGGCTACACCTTC. Its translation: CASSEQGTSYGYTF. This sequence joins TRBV12-3 or TRBV12-4 and TRBJ1-2, with D possibly being TRBD1 (6 bases). The CDR3 contains 14 residues. Deletions cut 5 bases from V and 4 bases from J, with 14 bases between.

This clonotype was found a few times. The rearrangement links TRBV4-3 to TRBJ1-2; possibly TRBD1 for D (5 bases). Looked up from germline, CDR1 is LGHNA and CDR2 is YSLEER. This CDR3 is built from 15 residues. Trimming took 2 bases from V and 4 from J, leaving 14 bases between them. Written as DNA, the CDR3 is TGCGCCAGCAGCCAATGGGGCTATCCCACCTATGGCTACACCTTC. The encoded protein is CASSQWGYPTYGYTF.

This chain joins TRBV10-2 and TRBJ2-3; 7 positions agree with TRBD1. Germline assignment: CDR1 WSHSY and CDR2 SAAADI. This CDR3 has 15 amino acids. V shed 7 bases and J 4 bases; nucleotides not matched to a gene: 11. The CDR3 protein is CASTDRQGPADTQYF. DNA of the CDR3: TGCGCCAGCACCGATAGACAGGGCCCCGCAGATACGCAGTATTTT.

The sample holds a few counts of this clonotype. The chain links TRBV12-5 to TRBJ1-2; 11 bases are a match to TRBD1. The CDR3 runs to 13 residues. Germline CDR1 and CDR2: LGHNT and FRNRAP. J gave up 8 bases and V 5 bases, and 4 bases lay outside the gene matches. As DNA, the CDR3 is TGTGCTAGTGGTCAAGGACAGGGGGCCGGCTACACCTTC. Amino acid sequence: CASGQGQGAGYTF. Looking up the rest from reference TRBV12-5 and TRBJ1-2 gives the full variable domain: DARVTQTPRHKVTEMGQEVTMRCQPILGHNTVFWYRQTMMQGLELLAYFRNRAPLDDSGMPKDRFSAEMPDATLATLKIQPSEPRDSAVYFCASGQGQGAGYTFGSGTRLTVV.

The chain carries TRBV19 and TRBJ2-1, with unresolved D. Germline V lookup: CDR1 LNHDA, CDR2 SQIVND (reference sequence). This CDR3 contains 17 residues. V dropped 5 bases and J dropped 0 bases, with 17 bases sitting between them. Written as DNA, the CDR3 is TGTGCCAGTAGTTTAAAAAACAGCCGTACCTCCTACAATGAGCAGTTCTTC. It encodes CASSLKNSRTSYNEQFF.

The sample holds a few counts of this clonotype. The rearrangement uses TRBV30 and TRBJ2-2; 8 nucleotides align to TRBD1. Trimming removed 4 bases from V and 4 bases from J; junction bases left unmatched: 8. This CDR3 comprises 15 residues. Germline V CDR1 and CDR2: GTSNPN, SVGIG (reference sequence). The CDR3 sequence is CAWMTGASGTGELFF. In nucleotides, the CDR3 is TGTGCCTGGATGACAGGGGCCTCGGGCACCGGGGAGCTGTTTTTT.

The table lists this clonotype with a few counts. The CDR3 protein is CASSATSGFYNEQFF. DNA of the CDR3: TGTGCCAGCAGCGCGACTAGCGGGTTCTACAATGAGCAGTTCTTC. This chain connects TRBV7-2 to TRBJ2-1; 10 bases are a match to TRBD2. Germline V gene lookup returns CDR1 SGHTA and CDR2 FQGNSA. Germline trimming cut 5 bases from V and 3 bases from J; bases unmatched to any gene: 4. The CDR3 spans 15 residues. Full variable domain (rest looked up from reference TRBV7-2 and TRBJ2-1): GAGVSQSPSNKVTEKGKDVELRCDPISGHTALYWYRQSLGQGLEFLIYFQGNSAPDKSGLPSDRFSAERTGGSVSTLTIQRTQQEDSAVYLCASSATSGFYNEQFFGPGTRLTVL.

The CDR3 protein is CASSLALAAANTEAFF. DNA of the CDR3: TGCGCCAGCAGCTTGGCCCTCGCGGCAGCGAACACTGAAGCTTTCTTT. The V gene is TRBV5-1, the J gene TRBJ1-1; D call uncertain. CDR1 is SGHRS, CDR2 YFSETQ, per germline. There are 16 residues in the CDR3. The V end lost 0 bases, the J end lost 1 base, and 13 bases lay between the germline ends.

This clonotype was seen only a few times. The rearrangement uses TRBV6-5 and TRBJ1-1; a possible D gene is TRBD1 (5 bases). The CDR3 consists of 17 residues. Germline loops: CDR1 MNHEY, CDR2 SVGAGI. V lost 8 bases and J lost 4, with 26 bases in between. The CDR3 is CASFLPLPSGGRTEAFF. DNA for the CDR3: TGTGCCAGCTTCCTTCCCCTCCCCTCGGGGGGTCGCACTGAAGCTTTCTTT.

The J gene is TRBJ2-1, the V gene TRBV3-1, with TRBD2 matching 7 bases. V lost 5 bases and J lost 5; bases outside the gene matches: 3. Germline V CDR1 and CDR2: LGHDT, YNNKEL (reference sequence). The CDR3 is made up of 13 amino acids. CDR3 nucleotide sequence: TGTGCCAGCAGCTCCCGGGGGGACAATGAGCAGTTCTTC. This sequence encodes CASSSRGDNEQFF.

This chain uses TRBV13 with TRBJ2-2; possible D gene TRBD2, 5 bases. Germline-derived CDR1 and CDR2 are PRHDT and FYEKMQ (reference sequence). V lost 10 bases and J 6 bases, leaving 12 bases between the germline ends. The CDR3 sequence is 12 residues long. CDR3 sequence: CANRRAAGELFF. DNA of the CDR3: TGTGCCAACCGAAGAGCGGCCGGGGAGCTGTTTTTT.